This TCR beta chain was sequenced during a study of cytomegalovirus exposure and HLA in healthy donors. This clone was seen just once. Repertoires were generated with immunoSEQ multiplex PCR, while TCRdb's copy carries only in-frame clones and drops some. Found here are about 180,000 clones, around nine tenths of them singletons; the top ten hold roughly 3%. This CDR3 comprises 13 residues. Trimming pared 5 bases from V and 14 bases from J, leaving 20 bases between. From germline, CDR1 is SGHTA and CDR2 FQGNSA. The specimen was PBMCs. This chain uses TRBV7-2 with TRBJ2-3, with a possible D match to TRBD2 (6 bases). This TCR came from a man aged 18 to 29 in good health and CMV-seropositive. CDR3 in DNA: TGTGCCAGCAGCCCCCAAGCAGGAGGGGTAACGTATTTT. It encodes CASSPQAGGVTYF.